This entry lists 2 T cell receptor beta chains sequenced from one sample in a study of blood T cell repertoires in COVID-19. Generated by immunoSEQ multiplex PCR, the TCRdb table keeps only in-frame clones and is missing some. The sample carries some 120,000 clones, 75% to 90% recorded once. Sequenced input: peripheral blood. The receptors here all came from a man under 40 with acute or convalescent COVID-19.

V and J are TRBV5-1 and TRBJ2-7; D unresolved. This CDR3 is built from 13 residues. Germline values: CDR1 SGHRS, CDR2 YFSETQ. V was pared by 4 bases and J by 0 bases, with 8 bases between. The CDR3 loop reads CASSTGSSYEQYF. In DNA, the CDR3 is TGCGCCAGCAGCACCGGTAGCTCCTACGAGCAGTACTTC. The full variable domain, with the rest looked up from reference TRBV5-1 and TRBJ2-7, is KAGVTQTPRYLIKTRGQQVTLSCSPISGHRSVSWYQQTPGQGLQFLFEYFSETQRNKGNFPGRFSGRQFSNSRSEMNVSTLELGDSALYLCASSTGSSYEQYFGPGTRLTVT.

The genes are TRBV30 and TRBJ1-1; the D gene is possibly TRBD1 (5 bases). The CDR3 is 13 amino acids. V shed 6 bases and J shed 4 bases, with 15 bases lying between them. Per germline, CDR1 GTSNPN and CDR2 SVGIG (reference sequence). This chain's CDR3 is CACRGGFGTEAFF. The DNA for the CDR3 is TGTGCCTGCCGGGGGGGTTTTGGCACTGAAGCTTTCTTT.